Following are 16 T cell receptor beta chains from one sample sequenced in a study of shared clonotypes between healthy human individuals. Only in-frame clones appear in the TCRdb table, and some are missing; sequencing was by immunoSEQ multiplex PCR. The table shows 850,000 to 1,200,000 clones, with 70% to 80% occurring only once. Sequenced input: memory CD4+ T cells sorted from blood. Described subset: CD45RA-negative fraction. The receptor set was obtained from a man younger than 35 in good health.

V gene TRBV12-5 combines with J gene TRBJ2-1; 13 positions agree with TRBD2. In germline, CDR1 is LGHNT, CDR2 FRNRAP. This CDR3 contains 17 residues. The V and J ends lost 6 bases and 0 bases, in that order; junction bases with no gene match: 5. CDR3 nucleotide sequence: TGTGCTAGTGGGGGGACTAGCGGGGTTAGCTCCTACAATGAGCAGTTCTTC. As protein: CASGGTSGVSSYNEQFF.

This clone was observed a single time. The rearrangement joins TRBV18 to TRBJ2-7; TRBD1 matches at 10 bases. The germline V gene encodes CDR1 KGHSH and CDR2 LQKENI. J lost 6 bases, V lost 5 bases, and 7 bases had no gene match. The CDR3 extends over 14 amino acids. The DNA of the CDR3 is TGTGCCAGCTCAGCCTCGGGACAGGGGTCCGAGCAGTACTTC. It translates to CASSASGQGSEQYF. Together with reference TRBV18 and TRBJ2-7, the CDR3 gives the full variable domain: NAGVMQNPRHLVRRRGQEARLRCSPMKGHSHVYWYRQLPEEGLKFMVYLQKENIIDESGMPKERFSAEFPKEGPSILRIQQVVRGDSAAYFCASSASGQGSEQYFGPGTRLTVT.

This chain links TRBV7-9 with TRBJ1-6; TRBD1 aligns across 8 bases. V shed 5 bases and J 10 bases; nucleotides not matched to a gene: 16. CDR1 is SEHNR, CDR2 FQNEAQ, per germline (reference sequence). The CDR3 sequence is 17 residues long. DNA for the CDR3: TGTGCCAGCAGCCCTTTACGCACGGGACAGGTAGTATCACCCCTCCACTTT. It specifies CASSPLRTGQVVSPLHF.

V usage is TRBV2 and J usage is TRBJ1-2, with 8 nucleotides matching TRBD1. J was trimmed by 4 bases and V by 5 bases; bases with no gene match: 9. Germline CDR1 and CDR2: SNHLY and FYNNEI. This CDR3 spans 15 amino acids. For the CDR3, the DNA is TGTGCCAGCAGTTCTCGACAGGGGTCGTCCTATGGCTACACCTTC. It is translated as CASSSRQGSSYGYTF.

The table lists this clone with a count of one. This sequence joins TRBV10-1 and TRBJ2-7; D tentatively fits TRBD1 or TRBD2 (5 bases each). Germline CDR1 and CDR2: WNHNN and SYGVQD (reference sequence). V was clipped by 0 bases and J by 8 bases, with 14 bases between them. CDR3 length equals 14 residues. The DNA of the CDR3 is TGCGCCAGCAGTGAGTCAAGCGGAAGGGGCAAGCAGTACTTC. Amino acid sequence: CASSESSGRGKQYF.

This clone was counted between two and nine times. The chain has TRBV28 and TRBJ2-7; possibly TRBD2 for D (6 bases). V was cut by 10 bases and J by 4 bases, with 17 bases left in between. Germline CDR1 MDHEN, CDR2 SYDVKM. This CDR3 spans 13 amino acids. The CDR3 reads CATRGGGKYEQYF. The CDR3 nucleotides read TGTGCCACCCGCGGTGGAGGGAAGTACGAGCAGTACTTC.

CDR3 residues: CASSPGTGKGVVEQYF. The CDR3 DNA reads TGTGCCAGCTCACCCGGGACAGGGAAAGGTGTCGTCGAGCAGTACTTC. This sequence joins TRBV18 and TRBJ2-7, with TRBD1 identical over 9 bases. V lost 3 bases to trimming and J lost 6 bases; unmatched junction nucleotides: 12. CDR1 is KGHSH, CDR2 LQKENI, per germline. The CDR3 contains 16 residues.

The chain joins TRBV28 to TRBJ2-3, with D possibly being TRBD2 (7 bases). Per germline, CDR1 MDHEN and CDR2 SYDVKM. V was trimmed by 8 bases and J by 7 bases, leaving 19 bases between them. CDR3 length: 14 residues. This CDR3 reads CASGAGALGNTQYF. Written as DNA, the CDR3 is TGTGCCAGCGGGGCGGGGGCGCTTGGGAATACGCAGTATTTT. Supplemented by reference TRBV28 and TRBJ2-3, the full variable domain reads DVKVTQSSRYLVKRTGEKVFLECVQDMDHENMFWYRQDPGLGLRLIYFSYDVKMKEKGDIPEGYSVSREKKERFSLILESASTNQTSMYLCASGAGALGNTQYFGPGTRLTVL.

DNA for the CDR3: TGCAGTGCTTGGGACACTGAAGCTTTCTTT. Protein sequence: CSAWDTEAFF. The chain has TRBV20-1 and TRBJ1-1; no clear D gene. V lost 5 bases and J 3 bases, leaving 4 bases between the germline ends. The CDR3 loop spans 10 amino acids. The germline V gene has CDR1 DFQATT and CDR2 SNEGSKA (reference sequence).

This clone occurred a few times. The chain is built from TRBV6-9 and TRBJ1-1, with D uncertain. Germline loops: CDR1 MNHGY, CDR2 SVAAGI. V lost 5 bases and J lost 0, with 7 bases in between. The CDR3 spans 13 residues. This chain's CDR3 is CASSRELNTEAFF. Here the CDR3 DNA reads TGTGCCAGCAGTCGAGAGTTGAACACTGAAGCTTTCTTT.

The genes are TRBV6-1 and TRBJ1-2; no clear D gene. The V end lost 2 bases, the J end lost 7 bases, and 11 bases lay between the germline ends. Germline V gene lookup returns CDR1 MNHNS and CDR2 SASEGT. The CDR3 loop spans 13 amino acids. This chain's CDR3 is CASSEFGLAGYTF. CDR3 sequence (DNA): TGTGCCAGCAGTGAATTCGGGTTAGCTGGCTACACCTTC.

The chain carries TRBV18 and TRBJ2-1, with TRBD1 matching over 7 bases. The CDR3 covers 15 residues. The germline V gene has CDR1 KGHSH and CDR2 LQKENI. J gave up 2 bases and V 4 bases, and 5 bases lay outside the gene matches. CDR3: CASSHGQVTYNEQFF. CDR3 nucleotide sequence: TGTGCCAGCTCACACGGACAGGTCACCTACAATGAGCAGTTCTTC.

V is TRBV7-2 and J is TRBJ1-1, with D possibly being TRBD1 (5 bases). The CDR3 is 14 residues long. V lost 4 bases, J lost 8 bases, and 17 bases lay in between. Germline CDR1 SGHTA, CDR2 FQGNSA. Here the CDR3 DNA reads TGTGCCAGCAGCTGGGGCAAACAGGAACCCGAAGCTTTCTTT. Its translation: CASSWGKQEPEAFF.

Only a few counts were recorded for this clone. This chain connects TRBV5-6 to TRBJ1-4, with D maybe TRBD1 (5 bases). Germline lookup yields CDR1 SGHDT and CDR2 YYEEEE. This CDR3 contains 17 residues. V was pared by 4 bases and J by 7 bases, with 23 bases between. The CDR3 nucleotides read TGTGCCAGCAGCGTCCGGGACCGCTCAAATTGGGGTGAAAAACTGTTTTTT. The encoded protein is CASSVRDRSNWGEKLFF.

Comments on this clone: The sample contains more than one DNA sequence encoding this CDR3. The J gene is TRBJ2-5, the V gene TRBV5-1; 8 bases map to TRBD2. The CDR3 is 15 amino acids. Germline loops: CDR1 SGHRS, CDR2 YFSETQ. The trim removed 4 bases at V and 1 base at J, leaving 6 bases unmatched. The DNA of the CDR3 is TGCGCCAGCAGCGCCGGAGCGGGGGCCCAAGAGACCCAGTACTTC. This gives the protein CASSAGAGAQETQYF. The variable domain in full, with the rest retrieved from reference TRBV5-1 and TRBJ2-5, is KAGVTQTPRYLIKTRGQQVTLSCSPISGHRSVSWYQQTPGQGLQFLFEYFSETQRNKGNFPGRFSGRQFSNSRSEMNVSTLELGDSALYLCASSAGAGAQETQYFGPGTRLLVL.

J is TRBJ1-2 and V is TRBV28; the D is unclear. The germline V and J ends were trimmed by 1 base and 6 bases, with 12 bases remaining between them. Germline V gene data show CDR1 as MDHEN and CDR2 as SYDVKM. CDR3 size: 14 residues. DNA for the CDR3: TGTGCCAGCAGTTTATTCACAGTTTATAATGGCTACACCTTC. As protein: CASSLFTVYNGYTF.